Following are 23 T cell receptor beta chains from one sample sequenced in a study of cytomegalovirus exposure and HLA in healthy donors. Sequenced by immunoSEQ multiplex PCR; TCRdb stores in-frame clones only, minus some. The sample records under 200,000 clones, roughly 82% being singletons. Specimen: PBMCs. All receptors come from a man aged 18 to 35 in good health and CMV-seropositive.

The chain joins TRBV10-2 to TRBJ2-2, with D perhaps matching TRBD2 (6 bases). The germline CDR1 and CDR2 sequences are WSHSY and SAAADI. V was trimmed by 11 bases and J by 0 bases, leaving 10 bases between them. CDR3 length: 13 amino acids. This CDR3 reads CAAGLANTGELFF. The CDR3 region has the DNA TGCGCCGCGGGGCTAGCGAACACCGGGGAGCTGTTTTTT.

The gene calls are TRBV27 and TRBJ1-3; 7 bases line up with TRBD1. CDR3 length: 16 amino acids. V lost 5 bases, J lost 3 bases, and 10 bases stayed unmatched. Germline V gene data show CDR1 as MNHEY and CDR2 as SMNVEV (reference sequence). The CDR3: CASSPREGAGGNTIYF. As DNA, the CDR3 is TGTGCCAGCAGTCCACGGGAGGGGGCGGGTGGAAACACCATATATTTT.

The V gene is TRBV4-1, the J gene TRBJ2-2, with 8 nucleotides matching TRBD1. Trimming cost V 4 bases and J 0 bases; bases outside gene matches: 4. The CDR3 loop spans 16 amino acids. Germline values: CDR1 MGHRA, CDR2 YSYEKL. CDR3: CASSPQGAANTGELFF. CDR3 nucleotide sequence: TGCGCCAGCAGCCCCCAGGGGGCCGCGAACACCGGGGAGCTGTTTTTT.

Here the CDR3 DNA reads TGCAGTGGCAGAACAGGGGAGGATGGCTACACCTTC. It specifies CSGRTGEDGYTF. This chain joins TRBV29-1 and TRBJ1-2, with 7 bases fitting TRBD1. This CDR3 is built from 12 residues. The germline V gene encodes CDR1 SQVTM and CDR2 ANQGSEA.

V gene TRBV25-1 combines with J gene TRBJ2-2; D uncertain. CDR3 size: 11 residues. From germline, CDR1 is MGHDK and CDR2 SYGVNS. The V and J ends lost 8 bases and 6 bases respectively, with 7 bases between them. The chain's CDR3 is CASYRAGELFF. The CDR3 nucleotides are TGTGCCAGCTATCGAGCCGGGGAGCTGTTTTTT.

This chain uses TRBV9 with TRBJ2-4, with D maybe TRBD2 (7 bases). V lost 0 bases, J lost 10 bases, and 11 bases lay in between. Per the germline V gene, CDR1 is SGDLS and CDR2 is YYNGEE. The CDR3 runs 13 residues. In nucleotides, the CDR3 is TGTGCCAGCAGCGTAGAGGGGGAGGGAATTCAGTACTTC. Residues: CASSVEGEGIQYF.

The V and J genes are TRBV4-3 and TRBJ2-3; TRBD2 matches at 8 bases. The CDR3 loop spans 16 amino acids. V was pared by 2 bases and J by 2 bases, with 6 bases of the junction left unmatched. Germline V gene data show CDR1 as LGHNA and CDR2 as YSLEER. CDR3 DNA sequence: TGCGCCAGCAGCCAACGAGCGGGAGCGGCCACAGATACGCAGTATTTT. Its translation: CASSQRAGAATDTQYF.

This clone has just a few counts. This chain links TRBV2 with TRBJ2-7, with 8 bases identical to TRBD2. The germline V gene encodes CDR1 SNHLY and CDR2 FYNNEI. There are 13 residues in the CDR3. Written as DNA, the CDR3 is TGTGTACCCCGCGAGCGGGGGACCTACGAGCAGTACTTC. Translated: CVPRERGTYEQYF.

This clone was recorded a few times. This chain links TRBV2 with TRBJ2-7; D is possibly TRBD1 (6 bases). CDR3 length: 11 residues. Germline CDR1 is SNHLY and CDR2 is FYNNEI. Trimming pared 6 bases from V and 6 bases from J, leaving 9 bases between. CDR3 amino acids: CASSEGVEQYF. CDR3 DNA sequence: TGTGCCAGCAGCGAGGGGGTCGAGCAGTACTTC.

This chain connects TRBV7-2 to TRBJ2-1; D not certain. V was pared by 5 bases and J by 4 bases, with 9 bases between. Germline V gene sequence: CDR1 SGHTA, CDR2 FQGNSA. The CDR3 sequence is 13 residues long. CDR3 residues: CASSLGWYNEQFF. The CDR3 nucleotides are TGTGCCAGCAGCCTCGGGTGGTACAATGAGCAGTTCTTC.

V and J are TRBV25-1 and TRBJ2-5; a weak D match, TRBD2 (6 bases). CDR1 MGHDK and CDR2 SYGVNS come from the germline V gene. V lost 1 base and J 4 bases, leaving 10 bases between the germline ends. The CDR3 totals 14 residues. CDR3 sequence (DNA): TGTGCCAGCAGTGAATTTACTAGCTCAGAGACCCAGTACTTC. Translation gives CASSEFTSSETQYF.

The chain couples TRBV2 to TRBJ2-6; D unclear. This CDR3 region has 16 residues. CDR1 and CDR2 (germline): SNHLY, FYNNEI. The V end was cut by 3 bases, the J end by 0 bases, with 9 bases between. CDR3 sequence (DNA): TGTGCCAGCAGTGATCGCGCGAGCTCTGGGGCCAACGTCCTGACTTTC. Amino acid sequence: CASSDRASSGANVLTF.

This chain connects TRBV5-1 to TRBJ2-3; the D gene is possibly TRBD1 (5 bases). V lost 2 bases, J lost 2 bases, and 9 bases lay in between. CDR3 size: 14 residues. Germline CDR1 and CDR2: SGHRS and YFSETQ. Here the CDR3 reads CASSFIQDTDTQYF. DNA for the CDR3: TGCGCCAGCAGCTTCATACAGGACACAGATACGCAGTATTTT.

This clone has more than one count but fewer than ten. V usage is TRBV11-2 and J usage is TRBJ2-5, with 9 bases aligning to TRBD2. With 3 bases clipped from V and 2 bases from J, the junction kept 10 bases outside the gene matches. The CDR3 extends over 17 amino acids. Germline lookup yields CDR1 SGHAT and CDR2 FQNNGV. In DNA form, the CDR3 reads TGTGCCAGCAGCTTCCTAGCGGGGAGGGGGGGGCAAGAGACCCAGTACTTC. It translates to CASSFLAGRGGQETQYF.

The gene calls are TRBV14 and TRBJ1-2; D unresolved. The CDR3 covers 14 residues. CDR1 and CDR2 from the germline V gene are SGHDN and FVKESK. V lost 3 bases and J lost 8, with 16 bases in between. This CDR3 is CASSHRNTHGGYTF. CDR3 nucleotides: TGTGCCAGCAGCCACCGTAATACTCACGGGGGCTACACCTTC.

The chain links TRBV7-9 to TRBJ1-4, with unresolved D. V shed 6 bases and J shed 0 bases, with 8 bases lying between them. The CDR3 has 14 residues. Germline CDR1 reads SEHNR; CDR2 reads FQNEAQ (reference sequence). The CDR3 DNA reads as TGTGCCAGCAGGTCCTCTGCAACTAATGAAAAACTGTTTTTT. Translation: CASRSSATNEKLFF.

J is TRBJ2-7 and V is TRBV11-2, with 7 bases lining up with TRBD2. V lost 6 bases and J lost 6; bases outside the gene matches: 11. CDR1 is SGHAT and CDR2 is FQNNGV in the germline V gene. CDR3 length: 14 residues. CDR3 DNA: TGTGCCAGCAGGGGGCTCAGCGGGACCTTCGAGCAGTACTTC. This sequence encodes CASRGLSGTFEQYF.

J is TRBJ2-1 and V is TRBV7-9; a weak D match, TRBD2 (6 bases). This CDR3 region has 15 residues. The ends were cut back, 3 bases at V and 7 bases at J, with 16 bases in the middle. From germline, CDR1 is SEHNR and CDR2 FQNEAQ (reference sequence). CDR3 DNA sequence: TGTGCCAGCAGCTTTACGGGAGAGGGTCGGAATGAGCAGTTCTTC. Translated, it gives CASSFTGEGRNEQFF. The full variable domain, its missing parts supplied by reference TRBV7-9 and TRBJ2-1, is DTGVSQNPRHKITKRGQNVTFRCDPISEHNRLYWYRQTLGQGPEFLTYFQNEAQLEKSRLLSDRFSAERPKGSFSTLEIQRTEQGDSAMYLCASSFTGEGRNEQFFGPGTRLTVL.

A few counts support this clone. The chain couples TRBV6-5 to TRBJ2-7, with TRBD1 matching 9 bases. There are 14 residues in the CDR3. The junction had 5 bases not matched to a gene; V was cut back by 6 bases and J by 2 bases. Germline CDR1 reads MNHEY; CDR2 reads SVGAGI. The CDR3 reads CASRRQGGTYEQYF. The CDR3 DNA reads TGTGCCAGCAGAAGACAGGGGGGAACCTACGAGCAGTACTTC.

This chain uses TRBV15 with TRBJ2-1; 12 nucleotides line up with TRBD2. The germline gives CDR1 LNHNV, CDR2 YYDKDF (reference sequence). Trimming removed 2 bases from V and 8 bases from J; junction bases left unmatched: 4. The CDR3 is 15 amino acids. The CDR3 reads CATSRKTSGSHEQFF. The CDR3 DNA is TGTGCCACCAGCAGAAAGACTAGCGGGAGTCATGAGCAGTTCTTC.

The J gene is TRBJ2-2, the V gene TRBV6-1; 11 nucleotides match TRBD1. Germline V gives CDR1 MNHNS, CDR2 SASEGT. The CDR3 spans 15 residues. V was clipped by 4 bases and J by 6 bases; unmatched bases: 4. CDR3 sequence reads: CASSARTGGSGELFF. In DNA, the CDR3 is TGTGCCAGCAGTGCCCGGACAGGGGGCTCCGGGGAGCTGTTTTTT.

The gene calls are TRBV15 and TRBJ2-7, with 11 nucleotides matching TRBD1. The CDR3 is made up of 15 amino acids. Germline V lookup: CDR1 LNHNV, CDR2 YYDKDF (reference sequence). After removal of 3 bases from V and 3 bases from J, the junction contained 4 bases not matched to a gene. In DNA, the CDR3 is TGTGCCACCAGCAGGGGACAGGGGGGCCTCTACGAGCAGTACTTC. It specifies CATSRGQGGLYEQYF.

This chain links TRBV4-2 with TRBJ2-3; D is possibly TRBD2 (6 bases). V gave up 1 base and J gave up 5 bases, with 13 bases separating them. Germline V lookup: CDR1 LGHNA, CDR2 YNFKEQ. The CDR3 length is 15 residues. In nucleotides, the CDR3 is TGTGCCAGCAGCCAAGTCACGGGAGCAGTAGATACGCAGTATTTT. Translation gives CASSQVTGAVDTQYF.